This T cell receptor beta chain was found in a study of blood T cell repertoires in COVID-19. The CDR3 extends over 16 amino acids. V lost 2 bases and J lost 8; bases outside the gene matches: 11. Germline values: CDR1 LNHDA, CDR2 SQIVND (reference sequence). The table came from immunoSEQ multiplex PCR; TCRdb's copy has only in-frame clones and leaves some out. The sample has roughly 150,000 clones; 84% are singletons. The rearrangement links TRBV19 to TRBJ1-4, with 7 positions matching TRBD1. The sequenced sample was PBMCs or T cells enriched from blood (not recorded which). The receptor's source is a man aged 50 to 60 in a cohort exposed to, infected with or recovered from COVID-19 (not recorded which). Here the CDR3 DNA reads TGTGCCAGTAGTATAAATGGAAAGGGGGCGGGAGAAAAACTGTTTTTT. It is translated as CASSINGKGAGEKLFF. Based on the CDR3 plus reference TRBV19 and TRBJ1-4, the full variable domain is DGGITQSPKYLFRKEGQNVTLSCEQNLNHDAMYWYRQDPGQGLRLIYYSQIVNDFQKGDIAEGYSVSREKKESFPLTVTSAQKNPTAFYLCASSINGKGAGEKLFFGSGTQLSVL.